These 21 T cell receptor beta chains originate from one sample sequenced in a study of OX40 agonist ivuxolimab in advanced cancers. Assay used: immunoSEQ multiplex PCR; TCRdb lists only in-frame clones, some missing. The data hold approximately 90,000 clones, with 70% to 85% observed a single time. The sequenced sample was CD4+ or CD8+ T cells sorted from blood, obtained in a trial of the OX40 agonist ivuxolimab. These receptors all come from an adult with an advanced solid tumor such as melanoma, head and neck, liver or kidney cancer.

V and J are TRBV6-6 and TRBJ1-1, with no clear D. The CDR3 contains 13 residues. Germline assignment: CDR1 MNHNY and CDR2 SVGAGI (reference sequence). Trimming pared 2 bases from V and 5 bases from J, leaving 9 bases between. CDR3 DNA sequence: TGTGCCAGCAGTTACGAGGAGGATACTGAAGCTTTCTTT. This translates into CASSYEEDTEAFF.

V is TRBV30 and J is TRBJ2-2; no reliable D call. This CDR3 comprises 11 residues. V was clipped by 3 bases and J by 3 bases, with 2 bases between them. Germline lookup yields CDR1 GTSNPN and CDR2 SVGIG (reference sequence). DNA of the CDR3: TGTGCCTGGAGGGACACCGGGGAGCTGTTTTTT. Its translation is CAWRDTGELFF.

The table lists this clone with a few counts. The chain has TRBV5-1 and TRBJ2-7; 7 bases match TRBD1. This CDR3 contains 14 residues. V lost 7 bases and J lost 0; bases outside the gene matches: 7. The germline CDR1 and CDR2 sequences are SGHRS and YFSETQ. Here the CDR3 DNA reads TGCGCCAGCCGATCCCGGGACAGCTCCTACGAGCAGTACTTC. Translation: CASRSRDSSYEQYF.

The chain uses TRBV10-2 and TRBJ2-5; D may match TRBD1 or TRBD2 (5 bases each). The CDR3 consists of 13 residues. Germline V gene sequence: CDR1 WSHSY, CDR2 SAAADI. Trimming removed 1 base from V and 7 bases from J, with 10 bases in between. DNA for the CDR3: TGCGCCAGCAGTGAGTTCCGGGACGTGACCCAGTACTTC. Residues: CASSEFRDVTQYF.

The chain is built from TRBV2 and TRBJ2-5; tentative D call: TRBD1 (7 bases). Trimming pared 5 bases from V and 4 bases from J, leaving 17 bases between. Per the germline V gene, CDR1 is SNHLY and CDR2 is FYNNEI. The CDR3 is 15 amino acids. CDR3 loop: CASSTGEVRPETQYF. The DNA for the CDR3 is TGTGCCAGCAGTACAGGGGAGGTACGGCCAGAGACCCAGTACTTC.

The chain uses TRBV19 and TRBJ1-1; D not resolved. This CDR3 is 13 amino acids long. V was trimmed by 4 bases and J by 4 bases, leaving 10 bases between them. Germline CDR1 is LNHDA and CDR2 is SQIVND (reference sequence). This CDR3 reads CASSKTVSTEAFF. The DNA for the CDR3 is TGTGCCAGTAGTAAAACGGTGAGCACTGAAGCTTTCTTT. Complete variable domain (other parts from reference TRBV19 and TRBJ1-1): DGGITQSPKYLFRKEGQNVTLSCEQNLNHDAMYWYRQDPGQGLRLIYYSQIVNDFQKGDIAEGYSVSREKKESFPLTVTSAQKNPTAFYLCASSKTVSTEAFFGQGTRLTVV.

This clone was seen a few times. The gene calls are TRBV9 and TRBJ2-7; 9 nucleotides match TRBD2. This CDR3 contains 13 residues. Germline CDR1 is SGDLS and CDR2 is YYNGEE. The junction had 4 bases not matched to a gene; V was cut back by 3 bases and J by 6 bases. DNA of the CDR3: TGTGCCAGCAGCGCCGGGACTAGCACCGAGCAGTACTTC. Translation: CASSAGTSTEQYF.

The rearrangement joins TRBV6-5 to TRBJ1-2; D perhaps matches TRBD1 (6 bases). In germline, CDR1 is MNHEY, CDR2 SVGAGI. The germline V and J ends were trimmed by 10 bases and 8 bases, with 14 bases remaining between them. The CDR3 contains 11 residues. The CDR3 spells CATKTGGGYTF. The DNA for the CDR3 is TGTGCCACGAAGACGGGGGGCGGCTACACCTTC.

CDR3 in DNA: TGCGCCAGCAGCTTTACGAATGAGCAGTTCTTC. Translation gives CASSFTNEQFF. The J gene is TRBJ2-1, the V gene TRBV5-1, with D unclear. This CDR3 has 11 amino acids. V lost 2 bases, J lost 7 bases, and 4 bases lay in between. Germline V gives CDR1 SGHRS, CDR2 YFSETQ.

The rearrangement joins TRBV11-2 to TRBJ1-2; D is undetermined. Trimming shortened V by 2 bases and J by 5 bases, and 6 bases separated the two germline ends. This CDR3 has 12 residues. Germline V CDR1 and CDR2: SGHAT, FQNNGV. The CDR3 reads CASSLSSYGYTF. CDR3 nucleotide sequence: TGTGCCAGCAGCTTATCTTCGTATGGCTACACCTTC.

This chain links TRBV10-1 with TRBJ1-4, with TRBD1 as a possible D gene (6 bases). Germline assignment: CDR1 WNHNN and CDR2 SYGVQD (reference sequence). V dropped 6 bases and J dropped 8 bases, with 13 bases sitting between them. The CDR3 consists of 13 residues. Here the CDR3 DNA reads TGCGCCAGCAGAGAGGCTAGGGGGGAAAAACTGTTTTTT. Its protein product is CASREARGEKLFF.

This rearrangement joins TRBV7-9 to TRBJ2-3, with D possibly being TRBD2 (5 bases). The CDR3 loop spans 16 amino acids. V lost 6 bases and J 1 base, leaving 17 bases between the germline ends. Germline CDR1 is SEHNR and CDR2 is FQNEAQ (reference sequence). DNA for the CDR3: TGTGCCAGCAGTTTACTAGTGGCGCGGCGCACAGATACGCAGTATTTT. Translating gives CASSLLVARRTDTQYF. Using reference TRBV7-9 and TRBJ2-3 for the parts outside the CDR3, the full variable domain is DTGVSQNPRHKITKRGQNVTFRCDPISEHNRLYWYRQTLGQGPEFLTYFQNEAQLEKSRLLSDRFSAERPKGSFSTLEIQRTEQGDSAMYLCASSLLVARRTDTQYFGPGTRLTVL.

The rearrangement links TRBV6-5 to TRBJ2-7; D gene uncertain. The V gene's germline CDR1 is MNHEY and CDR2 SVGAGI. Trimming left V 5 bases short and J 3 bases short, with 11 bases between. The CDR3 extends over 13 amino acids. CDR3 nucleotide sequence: TGTGCCAGCAGTAGGGTTGGGAACTACGAGCAGTACTTC. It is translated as CASSRVGNYEQYF.

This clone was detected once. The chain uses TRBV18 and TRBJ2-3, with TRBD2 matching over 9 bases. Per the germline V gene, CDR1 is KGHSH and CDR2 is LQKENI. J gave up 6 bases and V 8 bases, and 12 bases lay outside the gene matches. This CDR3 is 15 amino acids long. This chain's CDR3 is CASQQGTSIRDTQYF. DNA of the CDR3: TGTGCCAGCCAGCAAGGGACTAGCATCCGGGATACGCAGTATTTT.

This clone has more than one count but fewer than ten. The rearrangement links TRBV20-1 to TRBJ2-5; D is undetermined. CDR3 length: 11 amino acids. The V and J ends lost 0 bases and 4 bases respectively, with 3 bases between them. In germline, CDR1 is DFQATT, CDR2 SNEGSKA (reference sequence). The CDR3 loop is CSAREGETQYF. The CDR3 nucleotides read TGCAGTGCTAGAGAAGGAGAGACCCAGTACTTC.

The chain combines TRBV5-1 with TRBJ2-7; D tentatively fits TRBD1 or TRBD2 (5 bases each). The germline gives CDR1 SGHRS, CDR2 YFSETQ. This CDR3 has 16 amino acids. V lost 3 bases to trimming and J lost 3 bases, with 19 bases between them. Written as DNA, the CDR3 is TGCGCCAGCAGCTCCTCAGCAGGGACGGGAAACTACGAGCAGTACTTC. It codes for CASSSSAGTGNYEQYF.

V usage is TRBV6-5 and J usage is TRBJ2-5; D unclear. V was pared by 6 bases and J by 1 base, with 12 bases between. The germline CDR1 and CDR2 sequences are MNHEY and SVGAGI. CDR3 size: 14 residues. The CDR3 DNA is TGTGCCAGCAGCCGAGGCCAGCTCCAAGAGACCCAGTACTTC. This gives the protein CASSRGQLQETQYF.

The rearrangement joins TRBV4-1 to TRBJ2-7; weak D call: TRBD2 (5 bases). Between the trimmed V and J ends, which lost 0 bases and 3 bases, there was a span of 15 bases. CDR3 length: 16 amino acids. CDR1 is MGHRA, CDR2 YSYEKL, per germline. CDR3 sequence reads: CASSQDTGRGIYEQYF. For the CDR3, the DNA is TGCGCCAGCAGCCAAGATACGGGTCGAGGGATCTACGAGCAGTACTTC.

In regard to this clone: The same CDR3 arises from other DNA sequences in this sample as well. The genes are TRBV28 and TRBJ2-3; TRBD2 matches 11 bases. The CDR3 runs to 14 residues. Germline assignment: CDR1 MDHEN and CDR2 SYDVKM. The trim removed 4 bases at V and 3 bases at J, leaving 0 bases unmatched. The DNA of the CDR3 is TGTGCCAGCAGTTGGACTAGCGGGACAGATACGCAGTATTTT. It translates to CASSWTSGTDTQYF.

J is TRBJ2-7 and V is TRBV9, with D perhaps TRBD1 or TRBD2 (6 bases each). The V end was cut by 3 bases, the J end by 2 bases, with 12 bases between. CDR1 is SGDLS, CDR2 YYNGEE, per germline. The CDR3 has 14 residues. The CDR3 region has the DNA TGTGCCAGCAGCGGGGGGGACAATCCCTACGAGCAGTACTTC. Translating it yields CASSGGDNPYEQYF.

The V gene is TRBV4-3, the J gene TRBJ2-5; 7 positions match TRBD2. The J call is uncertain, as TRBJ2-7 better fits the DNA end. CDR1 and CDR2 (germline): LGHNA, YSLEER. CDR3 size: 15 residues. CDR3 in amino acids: CASSQVVASGYEQYF. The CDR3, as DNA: TGCGCCAGCAGCCAAGTGGTGGCTAGCGGTTACGAGCAGTACTTC.